A single sample gave rise to the 28 T cell receptor beta chains below, sequenced in a study of OX40 agonist ivuxolimab in advanced cancers. The method was the immunoSEQ multiplex PCR assay. TCRdb's version of the immuneACCESS table is confined to in-frame rearrangements and falls short of the full clone set. An unresolved V gene accounts for under half of the shortfall where checked; the remainder is of unknown origin. The sample table records about 88,000 clones; around 85% of these occur just once. The ten largest clonotypes hold 0.2% to 0.25% of the sample. Material: CD4+ or CD8+ T cells sorted from blood, obtained in a trial of the OX40 agonist ivuxolimab. The receptors were gathered from an adult with an advanced solid tumor such as melanoma, head and neck, liver or kidney cancer.

V and J are TRBV27 and TRBJ1-5; 12 positions agree with TRBD1. The trim removed 5 bases at V and 7 bases at J, leaving 9 bases unmatched. This CDR3 region has 16 residues. Germline V gene lookup returns CDR1 MNHEY and CDR2 SMNVEV (reference sequence). CDR3 loop: CASSPSGQGARQPQHF. The CDR3 nucleotides are TGTGCCAGCAGTCCGTCGGGACAGGGGGCGAGGCAGCCCCAGCATTTT.

The chain has TRBV27 and TRBJ2-7, with TRBD1 as a possible D gene (6 bases). CDR3 size: 13 residues. Per germline, CDR1 MNHEY and CDR2 SMNVEV (reference sequence). The V gene lost 7 bases and the J gene lost 5 bases, with 15 bases spanning the gap. CDR3 in DNA: TGTGCCAGCAATTTTCCCAGGGGAAACGAGCAGTACGTC. The encoded protein is CASNFPRGNEQYV.

The chain links TRBV6-6 to TRBJ2-1; possibly TRBD2 for D (6 bases). Deletions cut 2 bases from V and 6 bases from J, with 11 bases between. This CDR3 comprises 14 residues. Germline assignment: CDR1 MNHNY and CDR2 SVGAGI (reference sequence). The CDR3 DNA sequence: TGTGCCAGCAGTTACGACGGGACTCTCAATGAGCAGTTCTTC. Translating gives CASSYDGTLNEQFF.

The CDR3 reads CASSRGGAGGIETQYF. The CDR3 coding sequence is TGCGCCAGCAGCCGCGGGGGGGCGGGAGGAATCGAGACCCAGTACTTC. The chain joins TRBV4-3 to TRBJ2-5, with 9 positions matching TRBD2. The CDR3 totals 16 residues. CDR1 LGHNA and CDR2 YSLEER come from the germline V gene. Trimming at V came to 4 bases and at J to 5 bases, leaving 11 bases not matched to a gene.

This sequence joins TRBV28 and TRBJ2-7, with 8 nucleotides matching TRBD2. The J segment lost 7 bases and the V segment lost 5 bases, leaving 4 bases of the junction unmatched. The CDR3 consists of 12 residues. Germline lookup yields CDR1 MDHEN and CDR2 SYDVKM. The CDR3 region is CASSTSGREQYF. DNA for the CDR3: TGTGCCAGCAGTACAAGCGGGAGAGAGCAGTACTTC. The entire variable domain, with the rest obtained from reference TRBV28 and TRBJ2-7, is as follows: DVKVTQSSRYLVKRTGEKVFLECVQDMDHENMFWYRQDPGLGLRLIYFSYDVKMKEKGDIPEGYSVSREKKERFSLILESASTNQTSMYLCASSTSGREQYFGPGTRLTVT.

The chain is built from TRBV7-9 and TRBJ2-3; 10 bases align to TRBD2. V shed 3 bases, J shed 6 bases, and the junction held 12 bases outside the gene matches. Germline V gene sequence: CDR1 SEHNR, CDR2 FQNEAQ (reference sequence). The CDR3 has 17 amino acids. The CDR3 coding sequence is TGTGCCAGCAGCTTGGGGGTAGGGACTAGCGAGGCGGATACGCAGTATTTT. Residues: CASSLGVGTSEADTQYF.

Written as DNA, the CDR3 is TGTGCCAGCAGCAATATCGGCACAGGGAACTACAATGAGCAGTTCTTC. As protein: CASSNIGTGNYNEQFF. The V call is TRBV21-1, the J call TRBJ2-1; the table's D call TRBD1 went unverified against the DNA. TRBV21-1 corresponds to a pseudogene. The CDR3 totals 16 residues.

The genes are TRBV7-3 and TRBJ2-5; D assignment may be TRBD1 or TRBD2 (6 bases each). The CDR3 has 13 amino acids. The germline V and J ends were trimmed by 8 bases and 4 bases, with 14 bases remaining between them. CDR1 SGHTA and CDR2 FQGTGA come from the germline V gene. This chain's CDR3 is CASASGGRETQYF. CDR3 coding DNA: TGTGCCAGCGCCTCTGGGGGGCGAGAGACCCAGTACTTC.

The V call is TRBV7-2, the J call TRBJ1-1; unclear D gene. Germline-derived CDR1 and CDR2 are SGHTA and FQGNSA. V was trimmed by 5 bases and J by 1 base, leaving 11 bases between them. The CDR3 has 14 amino acids. The CDR3 region has the DNA TGTGCCAGCAGCCCCAGAGGAGGGAACACTGAAGCTTTCTTT. The encoded protein is CASSPRGGNTEAFF.

In this sample, this clone turned up a few times. V usage is TRBV4-1 and J usage is TRBJ1-2; TRBD1 agrees at 10 bases. Germline CDR1 is MGHRA and CDR2 is YSYEKL. V was clipped by 3 bases and J by 6 bases; unmatched bases: 4. CDR3 length: 14 residues. The CDR3 DNA reads TGCGCCAGCAGCCAGACGGACAGGGGGAATGGCTACACCTTC. This translates into CASSQTDRGNGYTF.

V gene TRBV28 combines with J gene TRBJ2-2; weak D call: TRBD1 (5 bases). The ends were cut back, 2 bases at V and 7 bases at J, with 11 bases in the middle. CDR1 MDHEN and CDR2 SYDVKM come from the germline V gene. The length of the CDR3 is 14 residues. The CDR3 here is CASSLLGANGELFF. DNA for the CDR3: TGTGCCAGCAGTTTACTAGGGGCGAACGGGGAGCTGTTTTTT.

This chain links TRBV15 with TRBJ2-1, with 14 nucleotides matching TRBD2. Germline-derived CDR1 and CDR2 are LNHNV and YYDKDF (reference sequence). Losses at the gene ends were 6 bases for V and 9 bases for J; bases not matched to a gene: 19. This CDR3 is 19 amino acids long. The CDR3 loop reads CATRGTRLAGGSWVGEQFF. CDR3 nucleotide sequence: TGTGCCACCAGGGGAACAAGACTAGCGGGAGGGTCTTGGGTGGGTGAGCAGTTCTTC.

V usage is TRBV7-9 and J usage is TRBJ2-3; perhaps TRBD2 as D (6 bases). V lost 5 bases and J 2 bases, leaving 14 bases between the germline ends. Per germline, CDR1 SEHNR and CDR2 FQNEAQ (reference sequence). The CDR3 length is 15 residues. CDR3 in DNA: TGTGCCAGCAGCCGAACGGGACTTCCCACAGATACGCAGTATTTT. Its protein is CASSRTGLPTDTQYF.

CDR3 residues: CASSLGTAEKLFF. DNA for the CDR3: TGTGCCAGCTCCCTAGGGACGGCCGAAAAACTGTTTTTT. This chain links TRBV18 with TRBJ1-4; tentatively, D is TRBD1 (5 bases). Germline loops: CDR1 KGHSH, CDR2 LQKENI. Trimming shortened V by 6 bases and J by 8 bases, and 13 bases separated the two germline ends. The CDR3 runs 13 residues.

This chain joins TRBV7-9 and TRBJ2-5; 11 positions match TRBD2. With V trimmed by 2 bases and J by 4 bases, 0 bases remained unmatched. CDR3 length: 14 amino acids. Per germline, CDR1 SEHNR and CDR2 FQNEAQ (reference sequence). DNA of the CDR3: TGTGCCAGCAGCTTACTAGCGGGAGGAGAGACCCAGTACTTC. As protein: CASSLLAGGETQYF.

The V and J genes are TRBV5-1 and TRBJ2-7; D uncertain. This CDR3 spans 13 amino acids. V was trimmed by 7 bases and J by 2 bases, leaving 13 bases between them. The germline CDR1 and CDR2 sequences are SGHRS and YFSETQ. CDR3 coding DNA: TGCGCCAGCTCCAAGTCCGGTCCCTACGAGCAGTACTTC. Encoded protein: CASSKSGPYEQYF.

The chain links TRBV9 to TRBJ2-6, with a weak D call TRBD1 (6 bases). The CDR3 has 17 residues. Germline CDR1 and CDR2: SGDLS and YYNGEE. Deletions cut 3 bases from V and 3 bases from J, with 16 bases between. CDR3: CASSARTQGSGANVLTF. CDR3 sequence (DNA): TGTGCCAGCAGCGCCCGAACACAGGGAAGTGGGGCCAACGTCCTGACTTTC. The entire variable domain, with the rest obtained from reference TRBV9 and TRBJ2-6, is as follows: DSGVTQTPKHLITATGQRVTLRCSPRSGDLSVYWYQQSLDQGLQFLIQYYNGEERAKGNILERFSAQQFPDLHSELNLSSLELGDSALYFCASSARTQGSGANVLTFGAGSRLTVL.

This chain connects TRBV30 to TRBJ2-1; 10 bases are shared with TRBD2. J was trimmed by 0 bases and V by 3 bases; bases with no gene match: 8. The V gene's germline CDR1 is GTSNPN and CDR2 SVGIG (reference sequence). This CDR3 region has 17 residues. The CDR3 loop reads CAWRSFERGGSYNEQFF. In DNA form, the CDR3 reads TGTGCCTGGAGATCCTTTGAGCGGGGGGGCTCCTACAATGAGCAGTTCTTC.

The chain carries TRBV19 and TRBJ1-2, with D tentatively TRBD1 (6 bases). V lost 7 bases and J lost 4, with 16 bases in between. The CDR3 runs to 14 residues. Germline-derived CDR1 and CDR2 are LNHDA and SQIVND (reference sequence). The CDR3 protein is CASTQQQGFYGYTF. CDR3 DNA sequence: TGTGCCAGTACCCAACAACAGGGATTCTATGGCTACACCTTC.

The genes are TRBV29-1 and TRBJ1-1; D ambiguous. The CDR3 totals 12 residues. The V gene's germline CDR1 is SQVTM and CDR2 ANQGSEA. Trimming removed 6 bases at V and 7 bases at J, with 15 bases between. The chain's CDR3 is CSVTNGVGEAFF. For the CDR3, the DNA is TGCAGCGTAACAAACGGGGTCGGTGAAGCTTTCTTT.

This chain uses TRBV7-2 with TRBJ2-3; 7 positions agree with TRBD1. This CDR3 has 16 residues. J was trimmed by 0 bases and V by 5 bases; bases with no gene match: 8. Germline CDR1 reads SGHTA; CDR2 reads FQGNSA. The CDR3 here is CASSAQTGLSTDTQYF. DNA for the CDR3: TGTGCCAGCAGCGCCCAGACAGGGCTTAGCACAGATACGCAGTATTTT.

The rearrangement joins TRBV2 to TRBJ1-5; D is undetermined. CDR3 size: 16 residues. V was cut by 6 bases and J by 7 bases, with 22 bases left in between. Germline V gives CDR1 SNHLY, CDR2 FYNNEI. CDR3 amino acids: CASRMSFSGGIQPQHF. In DNA form, the CDR3 reads TGTGCCAGCAGGATGAGTTTTAGCGGAGGGATCCAGCCCCAGCATTTT.

This chain links TRBV4-2 with TRBJ2-2; unclear D gene. Germline CDR1 is LGHNA and CDR2 is YNFKEQ. Trimming left V 0 bases short and J 7 bases short, with 12 bases between. The CDR3 contains 15 residues. The CDR3 protein is CASSQEYRQDGELFF. The CDR3 DNA is TGTGCCAGCAGCCAAGAGTATAGGCAAGACGGGGAGCTGTTTTTT.

The count of this clone is one. The chain combines TRBV13 with TRBJ2-7, with TRBD1 identical over 10 bases. This CDR3 spans 16 amino acids. The V and J ends lost 0 bases and 4 bases, in that order; junction bases with no gene match: 6. The germline V gene has CDR1 PRHDT and CDR2 FYEKMQ (reference sequence). CDR3 nucleotide sequence: TGTGCCAGCAGCTTAGGCCTGGGACAGGGGACATACGAGCAGTACTTC. Residues: CASSLGLGQGTYEQYF.

The genes are TRBV19 and TRBJ1-1, with TRBD1 matching over 9 bases. J gave up 6 bases and V 5 bases, and 10 bases lay outside the gene matches. Germline CDR1 LNHDA, CDR2 SQIVND (reference sequence). The CDR3 sequence is 15 residues long. The CDR3 nucleotides read TGTGCCAGTAGTGTCACAGGGGGCCAAGGGGCTGAAGCTTTCTTT. Protein product: CASSVTGGQGAEAFF.

The chain uses TRBV29-1 and TRBJ1-1; D perhaps matches TRBD1 (6 bases). The germline V gene has CDR1 SQVTM and CDR2 ANQGSEA. V was trimmed by 0 bases and J by 5 bases, leaving 10 bases between them. This CDR3 is 13 amino acids long. The CDR3 coding sequence is TGCAGCGTTGAAGATCCCAGGGGAACTGAAGCTTTCTTT. Encoded protein: CSVEDPRGTEAFF.

The chain uses TRBV19 and TRBJ1-3; D ambiguous. Trimming shortened V by 3 bases and J by 1 base, and 7 bases separated the two germline ends. Looked up from germline, CDR1 is LNHDA and CDR2 is SQIVND (reference sequence). CDR3 size: 14 residues. As DNA, the CDR3 is TGTGCCAGTAGTATGTTCCGGTCTGGAAACACCATATATTTT. This gives the protein CASSMFRSGNTIYF.

V is TRBV18 and J is TRBJ2-7, with TRBD1 matching over 7 bases. Germline V lookup: CDR1 KGHSH, CDR2 LQKENI. Trimming removed 3 bases from V and 7 bases from J; junction bases left unmatched: 6. CDR3 length: 13 residues. The CDR3 region has the DNA TGTGCCAGCTCACCTGCGACAGGGAATGAGCAGTACTTC. Its protein product is CASSPATGNEQYF.